The sample holds many counts of the clone carrying this T cell receptor (beta chain). This record comes from a study of T-cell reconstitution after alpha-beta-depleted transplantation in children. A library of TCRbeta sequences, prepared with unique molecular identifiers, was generated. Each CDR3 protein gets one entry after TCRdb re-called the PCR reads with MiXCR. In the table there are approximately 350,000 distinct CDR3 sequences, about a tenth of which are singletons. The germline V gene encodes CDR1 SGHRS and CDR2 YFSETQ. This CDR3 spans 13 amino acids. Trimming shortened V by 4 bases and J by 3 bases, and 8 bases separated the two germline ends.

This sequence originates from a human donor who donated a stem cell graft to a child with acute lymphoblastic leukemia. This chain connects TRBV5-1 to TRBJ2-1; D is unclear. The input for sequencing was PBMCs from the stem cell graft donor, taken from the stem cell graft. This chain's CDR3 is CASSPVGYNEQFF. In DNA form, the CDR3 reads TGCGCCAGCAGCCCGGTGGGCTACAATGAGCAGTTCTTC.